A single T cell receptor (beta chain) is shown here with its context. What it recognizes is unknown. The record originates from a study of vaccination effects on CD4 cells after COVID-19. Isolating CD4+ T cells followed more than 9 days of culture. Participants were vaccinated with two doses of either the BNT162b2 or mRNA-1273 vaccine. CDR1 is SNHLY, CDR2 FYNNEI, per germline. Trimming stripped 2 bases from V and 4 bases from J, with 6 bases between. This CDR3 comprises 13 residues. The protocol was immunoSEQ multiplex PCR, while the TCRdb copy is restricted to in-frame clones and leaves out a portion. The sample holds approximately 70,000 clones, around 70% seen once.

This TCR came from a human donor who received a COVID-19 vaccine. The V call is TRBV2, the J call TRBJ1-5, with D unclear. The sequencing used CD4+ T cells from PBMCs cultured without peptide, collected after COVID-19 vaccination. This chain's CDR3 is CASSERQNQPQHF. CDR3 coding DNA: TGTGCCAGCAGTGAAAGACAAAATCAGCCCCAGCATTTT. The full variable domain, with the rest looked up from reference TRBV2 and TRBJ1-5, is EPEVTQTPSHQVTQMGQEVILRCVPISNHLYFYWYRQILGQKVEFLVSFYNNEISEKSEIFDDQFSVERPDGSNFTLKIRSTKLEDSAMYFCASSERQNQPQHFGDGTRLSIL.